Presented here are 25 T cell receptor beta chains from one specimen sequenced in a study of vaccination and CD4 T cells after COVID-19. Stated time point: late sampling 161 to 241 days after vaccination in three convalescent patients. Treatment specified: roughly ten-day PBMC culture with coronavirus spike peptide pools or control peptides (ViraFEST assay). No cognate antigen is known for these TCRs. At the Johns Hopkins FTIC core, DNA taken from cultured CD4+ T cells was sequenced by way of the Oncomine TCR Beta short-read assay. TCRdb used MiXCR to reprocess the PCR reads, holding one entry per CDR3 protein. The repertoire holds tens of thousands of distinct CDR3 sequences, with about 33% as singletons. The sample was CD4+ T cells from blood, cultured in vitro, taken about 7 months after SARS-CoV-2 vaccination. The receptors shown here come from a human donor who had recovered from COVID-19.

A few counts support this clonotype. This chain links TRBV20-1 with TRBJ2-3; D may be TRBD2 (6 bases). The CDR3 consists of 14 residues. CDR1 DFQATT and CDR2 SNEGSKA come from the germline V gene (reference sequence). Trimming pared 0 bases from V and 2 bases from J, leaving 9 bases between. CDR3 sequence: CSARDRGNTDTQYF. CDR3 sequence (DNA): TGCAGTGCTAGAGACCGGGGGAACACAGATACGCAGTATTTT.

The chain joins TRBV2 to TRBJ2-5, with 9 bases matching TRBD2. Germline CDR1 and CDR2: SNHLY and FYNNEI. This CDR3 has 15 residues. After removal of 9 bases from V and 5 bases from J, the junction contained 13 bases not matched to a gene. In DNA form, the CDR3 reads TGTGCCAGTGTCGGAGGGCGGGGGGGCCTGGAGACCCAGTACTTC. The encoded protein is CASVGGRGGLETQYF.

CDR3 nucleotides: TGCAGTGCTAGGGAGGCCGGGACAGGGAGCTATGGCTACACCTTC. Its protein is CSAREAGTGSYGYTF. The chain links TRBV20-1 to TRBJ1-2; 9 bases are a match to TRBD1. The CDR3 runs to 15 residues. The V gene's germline CDR1 is DFQATT and CDR2 SNEGSKA (reference sequence). V trimming: 3 bases; J trimming: 4 bases; junction bases outside the gene matches: 9.

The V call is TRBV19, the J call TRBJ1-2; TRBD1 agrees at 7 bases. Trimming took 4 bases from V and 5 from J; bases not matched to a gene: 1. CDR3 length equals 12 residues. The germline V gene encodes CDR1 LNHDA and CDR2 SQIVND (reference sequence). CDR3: CASSRTGYGYTF. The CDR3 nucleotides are TGTGCCAGTAGTAGGACAGGTTATGGCTACACCTTC.

CDR3 loop: CASSKSGLTYEQYF. CDR3 sequence (DNA): TGTGCCAGCAGTAAGTCGGGACTTACCTACGAGCAGTACTTC. The chain recombines TRBV11-3 with TRBJ2-7, with D possibly matching TRBD2 (6 bases). V lost 6 bases, J lost 2 bases, and 14 bases lay in between. CDR1 is SGHNT and CDR2 is YENEEA in the germline V gene. The CDR3 has 14 residues.

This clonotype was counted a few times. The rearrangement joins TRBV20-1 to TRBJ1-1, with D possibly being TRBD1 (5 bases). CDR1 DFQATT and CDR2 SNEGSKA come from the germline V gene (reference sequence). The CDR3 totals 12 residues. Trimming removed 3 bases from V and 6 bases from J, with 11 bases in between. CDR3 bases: TGCAGTGCTAGGGGGGGGGAGGCTGAAGCTTTCTTT. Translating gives CSARGGEAEAFF.

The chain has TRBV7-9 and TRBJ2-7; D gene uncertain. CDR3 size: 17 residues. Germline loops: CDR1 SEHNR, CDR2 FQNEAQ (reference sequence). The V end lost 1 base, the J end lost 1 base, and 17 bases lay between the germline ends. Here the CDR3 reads CASSLDLLAEISYEQYF. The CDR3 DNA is TGTGCCAGCAGCTTAGACCTCCTGGCGGAGATATCCTACGAGCAGTACTTC.

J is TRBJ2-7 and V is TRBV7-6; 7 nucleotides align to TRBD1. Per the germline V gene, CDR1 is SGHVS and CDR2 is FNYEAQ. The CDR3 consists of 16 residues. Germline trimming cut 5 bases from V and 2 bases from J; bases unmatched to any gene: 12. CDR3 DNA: TGTGCCAGCAGCCTCGCACGGGGCCAGGGGGCCTACGAGCAGTACTTC. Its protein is CASSLARGQGAYEQYF.

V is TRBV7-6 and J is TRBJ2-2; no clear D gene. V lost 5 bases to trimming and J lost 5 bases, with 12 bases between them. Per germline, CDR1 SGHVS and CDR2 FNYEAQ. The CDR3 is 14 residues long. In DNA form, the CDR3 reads TGTGCCAGCAGCGCCTTCTCGAGGACCGGGGAGCTGTTTTTT. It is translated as CASSAFSRTGELFF.

This CDR3 is CSALPGGYGYTF. The CDR3 region has the DNA TGCAGTGCCCTCCCAGGGGGCTATGGCTACACCTTC. The chain links TRBV20-1 to TRBJ1-2, with 7 bases that match TRBD1. CDR3 length equals 12 residues. With V trimmed by 6 bases and J by 4 bases, 5 bases remained unmatched. CDR1 is DFQATT, CDR2 SNEGSKA, per germline (reference sequence).

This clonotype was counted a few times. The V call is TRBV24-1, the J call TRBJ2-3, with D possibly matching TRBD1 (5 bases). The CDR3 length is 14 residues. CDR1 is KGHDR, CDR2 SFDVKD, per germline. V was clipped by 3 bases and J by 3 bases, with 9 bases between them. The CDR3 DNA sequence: TGTGCCACCAGTGATGTGACAGCGACAGATACGCAGTATTTT. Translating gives CATSDVTATDTQYF.

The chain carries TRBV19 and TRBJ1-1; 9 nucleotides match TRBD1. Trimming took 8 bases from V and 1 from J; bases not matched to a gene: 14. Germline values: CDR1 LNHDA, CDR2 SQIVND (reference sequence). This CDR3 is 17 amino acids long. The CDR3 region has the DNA TGTGCCAGTGGATCGACCGGGACAGGGAGAGGGAACACTGAAGCTTTCTTT. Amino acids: CASGSTGTGRGNTEAFF.

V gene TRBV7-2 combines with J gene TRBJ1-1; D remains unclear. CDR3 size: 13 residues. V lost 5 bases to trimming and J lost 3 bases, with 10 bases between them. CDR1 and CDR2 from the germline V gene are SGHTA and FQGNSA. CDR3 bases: TGTGCCAGCAGCCTCCGGGGAGACACTGAAGCTTTCTTT. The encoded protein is CASSLRGDTEAFF.

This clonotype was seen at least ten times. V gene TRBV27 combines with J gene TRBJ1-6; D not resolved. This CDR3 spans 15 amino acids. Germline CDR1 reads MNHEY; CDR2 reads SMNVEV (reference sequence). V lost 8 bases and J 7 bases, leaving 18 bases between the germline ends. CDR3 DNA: TGTGCCAGCTCCATTCTACCGGGCGCGAATTCACCCCTCCACTTT. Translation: CASSILPGANSPLHF.

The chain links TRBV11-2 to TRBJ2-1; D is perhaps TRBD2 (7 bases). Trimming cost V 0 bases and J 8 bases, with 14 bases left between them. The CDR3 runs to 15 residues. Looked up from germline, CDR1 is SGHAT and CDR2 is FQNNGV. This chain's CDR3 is CASSLETGAGDEQFF. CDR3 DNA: TGTGCCAGCAGCTTAGAGACGGGGGCGGGAGATGAGCAGTTCTTC. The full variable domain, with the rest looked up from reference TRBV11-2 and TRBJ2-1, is EAGVAQSPRYKIIEKRQSVAFWCNPISGHATLYWYQQILGQGPKLLIQFQNNGVVDDSQLPKDRFSAERLKGVDSTLKIQPAKLEDSAVYLCASSLETGAGDEQFFGPGTRLTVL.

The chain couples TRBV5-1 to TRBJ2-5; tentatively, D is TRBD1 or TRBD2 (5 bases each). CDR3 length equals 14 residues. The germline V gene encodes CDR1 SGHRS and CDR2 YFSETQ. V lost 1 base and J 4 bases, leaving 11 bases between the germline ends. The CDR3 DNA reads TGCGCCAGCAGCTTGTGGGGACCTGGAGAGACCCAGTACTTC. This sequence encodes CASSLWGPGETQYF.

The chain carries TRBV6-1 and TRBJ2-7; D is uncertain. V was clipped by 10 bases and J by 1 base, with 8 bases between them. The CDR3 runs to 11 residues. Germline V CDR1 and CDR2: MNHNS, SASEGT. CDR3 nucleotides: TGTGCCACCGCGTTTTCCTACGAGCAGTACTTC. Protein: CATAFSYEQYF.

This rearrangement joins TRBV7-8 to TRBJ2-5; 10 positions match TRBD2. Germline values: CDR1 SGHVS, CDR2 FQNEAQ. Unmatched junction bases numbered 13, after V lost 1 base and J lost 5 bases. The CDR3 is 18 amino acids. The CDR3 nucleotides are TGTGCCAGCAGCTTAGGGGGGACTAGCGCCCCAGGCGAGGAGACCCAGTACTTC. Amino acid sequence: CASSLGGTSAPGEETQYF. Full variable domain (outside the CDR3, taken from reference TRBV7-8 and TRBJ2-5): GAGVSQSPRYKVAKRGQDVALRCDPISGHVSLFWYQQALGQGPEFLTYFQNEAQLDKSGLPSDRFFAERPEGSVSTLKIQRTQQEDSAVYLCASSLGGTSAPGEETQYFGPGTRLLVL.

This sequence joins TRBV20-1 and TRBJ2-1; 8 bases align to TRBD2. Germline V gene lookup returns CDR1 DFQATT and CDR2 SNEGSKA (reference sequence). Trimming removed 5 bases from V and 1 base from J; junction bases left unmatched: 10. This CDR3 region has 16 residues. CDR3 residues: CSARGVAGGSYNEQFF. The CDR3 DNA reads TGCAGTGCTCGTGGGGTTGCGGGAGGTTCCTACAATGAGCAGTTCTTC.

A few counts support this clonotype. CDR3 in amino acids: CASSLARLGQGRSIAYEQYF. The CDR3 DNA sequence: TGTGCCAGCAGCTTAGCGCGTTTGGGACAGGGTAGGTCGATAGCTTACGAGCAGTACTTC. The chain carries TRBV7-8 and TRBJ2-7; 9 positions agree with TRBD1. V shed 0 bases and J 4 bases; nucleotides not matched to a gene: 19. Germline V CDR1 and CDR2: SGHVS, FQNEAQ. The CDR3 runs 20 residues.

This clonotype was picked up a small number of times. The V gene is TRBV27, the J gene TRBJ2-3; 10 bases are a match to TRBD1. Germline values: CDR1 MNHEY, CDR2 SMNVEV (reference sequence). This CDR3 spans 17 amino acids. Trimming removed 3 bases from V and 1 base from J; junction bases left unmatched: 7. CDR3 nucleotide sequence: TGTGCCAGCAGTTTCCGGACAGGGGGTGCGCGCACAGATACGCAGTATTTT. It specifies CASSFRTGGARTDTQYF.

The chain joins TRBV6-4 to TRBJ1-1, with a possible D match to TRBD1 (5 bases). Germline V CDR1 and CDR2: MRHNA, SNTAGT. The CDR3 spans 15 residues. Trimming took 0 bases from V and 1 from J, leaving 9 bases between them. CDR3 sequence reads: CASSDSPRANTEAFF. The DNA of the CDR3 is TGTGCCAGCAGTGACTCTCCCAGGGCGAACACTGAAGCTTTCTTT.

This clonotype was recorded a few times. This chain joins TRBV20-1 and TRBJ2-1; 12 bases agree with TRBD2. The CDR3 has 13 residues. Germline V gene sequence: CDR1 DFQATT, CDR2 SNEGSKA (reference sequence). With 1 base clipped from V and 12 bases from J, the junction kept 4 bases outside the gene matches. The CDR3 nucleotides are TGCAGTGCTAGAGGAGGACTAGCGGGGTTGCAGTTCTTC. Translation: CSARGGLAGLQFF.

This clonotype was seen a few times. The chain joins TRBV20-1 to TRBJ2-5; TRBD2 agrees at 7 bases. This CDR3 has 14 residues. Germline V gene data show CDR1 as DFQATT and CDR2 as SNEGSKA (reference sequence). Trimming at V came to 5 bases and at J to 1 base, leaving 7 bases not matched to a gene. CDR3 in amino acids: CSAEPSGVQETQYF. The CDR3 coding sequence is TGCAGTGCTGAGCCTAGCGGAGTCCAAGAGACCCAGTACTTC.

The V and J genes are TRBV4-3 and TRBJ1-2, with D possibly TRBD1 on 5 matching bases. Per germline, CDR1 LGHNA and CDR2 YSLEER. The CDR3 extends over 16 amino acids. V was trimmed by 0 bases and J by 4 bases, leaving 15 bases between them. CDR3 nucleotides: TGCGCCAGCAGCCAAGATCTCCGGGGCGCATCCTATGGCTACACCTTC. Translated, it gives CASSQDLRGASYGYTF.